One and the same sample provided the 25 T cell receptor beta chains below, sequenced in a study of blood T cell repertoires in COVID-19 (dated by TCRdb to the early 2020s). Library method: the immunoSEQ multiplex PCR assay. TCRdb holds this immuneACCESS table with in-frame rearrangements only. Some clones are missing; in checked studies, unresolved V genes explain under half, and the rest has no known cause. Here the sample has around 100,000 clones; approximately 80% occur a single time. The ten largest make up about 12% of the sample. The sample comprised peripheral blood. These receptors all come from a woman in her 70s with acute or convalescent COVID-19.

The chain is built from TRBV20-1 and TRBJ2-7, with D unclear. The germline V gene has CDR1 DFQATT and CDR2 SNEGSKA (reference sequence). The ends were cut back, 3 bases at V and 2 bases at J, with 5 bases in the middle. This CDR3 has 11 residues. The CDR3 nucleotides read TGCAGTGCTAGGACAACCTACGAGCAGTACGTC. This encodes CSARTTYEQYV.

The rearrangement links TRBV4-1 to TRBJ1-4, with D perhaps matching TRBD1 (6 bases). Trimming took off 1 base at V and 7 bases at J, with 16 bases between the two ends. This CDR3 spans 16 amino acids. The germline V gene encodes CDR1 MGHRA and CDR2 YSYEKL. CDR3 in amino acids: CASSQVGWGRGEKLFF. CDR3 nucleotides: TGCGCCAGCAGCCAAGTCGGTTGGGGGCGCGGTGAAAAACTGTTTTTT.

This clone was detected a few times. V is TRBV27 and J is TRBJ2-5; 7 bases match TRBD1. V was clipped by 5 bases and J by 1 base; unmatched bases: 10. In germline, CDR1 is MNHEY, CDR2 SMNVEV (reference sequence). This CDR3 is built from 16 residues. CDR3: CASSPRQGTSQETQYF. The CDR3 DNA reads as TGTGCCAGCAGTCCCCGACAGGGAACATCCCAAGAGACCCAGTACTTC.

The V and J genes are TRBV9 and TRBJ1-1; 7 nucleotides align to TRBD1. With 4 bases clipped from V and 5 bases from J, the junction kept 11 bases outside the gene matches. Germline CDR1 SGDLS, CDR2 YYNGEE. The CDR3 length is 15 residues. CDR3 bases: TGTGCCAGCAGCCTCCAGACAGGGTCGGGAACTGAAGCTTTCTTT. Amino acid sequence: CASSLQTGSGTEAFF. The variable domain in full, completed from reference TRBV9 and TRBJ1-1, reads DSGVTQTPKHLITATGQRVTLRCSPRSGDLSVYWYQQSLDQGLQFLIQYYNGEERAKGNILERFSAQQFPDLHSELNLSSLELGDSALYFCASSLQTGSGTEAFFGQGTRLTVV.

The chain combines TRBV5-8 with TRBJ1-1; 7 bases line up with TRBD1. The ends lost 4 bases at V and 0 bases at J; junction bases unmatched: 9. Germline CDR1 reads SGHTS; CDR2 reads YDEGEE. This CDR3 comprises 16 residues. The CDR3 DNA reads TGTGCCAGCAGCCCGAGCAGGGGGACTTTGAACACTGAAGCTTTCTTT. It translates to CASSPSRGTLNTEAFF.

This rearrangement joins TRBV2 to TRBJ1-4; D ambiguous. The germline V gene has CDR1 SNHLY and CDR2 FYNNEI. V lost 8 bases, J lost 1 base, and 14 bases lay in between. This CDR3 contains 15 residues. CDR3 nucleotides: TGTGCCAGCCGCCCCCGTTCGGTAACTAATGAAAAACTGTTTTTT. Amino acids: CASRPRSVTNEKLFF.

The chain links TRBV6-1 to TRBJ1-2; D not certain. The CDR3 length is 13 residues. V gave up 3 bases and J gave up 0 bases, with 5 bases separating them. In germline, CDR1 is MNHNS, CDR2 SASEGT. CDR3 protein: CASSDSANYGYTF. CDR3 nucleotide sequence: TGTGCCAGCAGTGATTCCGCTAACTATGGCTACACCTTC.

The chain carries TRBV6-5 and TRBJ1-3; 9 bases line up with TRBD1. Trimming took 10 bases from V and 0 from J; bases not matched to a gene: 4. The CDR3 loop spans 14 amino acids. Germline values: CDR1 MNHEY, CDR2 SVGAGI. The CDR3 coding sequence is TGTGCCACCCGGGACAGGGACTCTGGAAACACCATATATTTT. Translation gives CATRDRDSGNTIYF.

This sequence joins TRBV2 and TRBJ1-5; weak D call: TRBD1 (6 bases). The CDR3 covers 13 residues. Trimming cost V 8 bases and J 3 bases, with 11 bases left between them. CDR1 SNHLY and CDR2 FYNNEI come from the germline V gene. This CDR3 is CASVGQHNQPQHF. CDR3 nucleotides: TGTGCCAGCGTAGGACAGCACAATCAGCCCCAGCATTTT. The full variable domain, rest sourced from reference TRBV2 and TRBJ1-5, is EPEVTQTPSHQVTQMGQEVILRCVPISNHLYFYWYRQILGQKVEFLVSFYNNEISEKSEIFDDQFSVERPDGSNFTLKIRSTKLEDSAMYFCASVGQHNQPQHFGDGTRLSIL.

The rearrangement uses TRBV19 and TRBJ1-6, with D uncertain. The germline V and J ends were trimmed by 4 bases and 7 bases, with 11 bases remaining between them. The V gene's germline CDR1 is LNHDA and CDR2 SQIVND (reference sequence). The CDR3 is 14 amino acids. The CDR3 region has the DNA TGTGCCAGTAGTACCACCGGTCTGAATTCACCCCTCCACTTT. Translation: CASSTTGLNSPLHF.

This clone was seen just once. The chain employs TRBV6-1 and TRBJ2-1, with D possibly TRBD1 on 5 matching bases. This CDR3 comprises 12 residues. Trimming shortened V by 3 bases and J by 6 bases, and 6 bases separated the two germline ends. Germline CDR1 and CDR2: MNHNS and SASEGT. Here the CDR3 reads CASSDRVNEQFF. The CDR3 bases are TGTGCCAGCAGTGACAGGGTCAATGAGCAGTTCTTC.

The chain couples TRBV5-1 to TRBJ1-2, with a tentative D call TRBD1 (5 bases). Trimming pared 0 bases from V and 4 bases from J, leaving 7 bases between. CDR3 length equals 13 residues. Germline lookup yields CDR1 SGHRS and CDR2 YFSETQ. The CDR3 region is CASSLADSYGYTF. The CDR3 DNA follows: TGCGCCAGCAGCTTGGCTGACAGCTATGGCTACACCTTC. The complete variable domain, with remaining parts taken from reference TRBV5-1 and TRBJ1-2, reads KAGVTQTPRYLIKTRGQQVTLSCSPISGHRSVSWYQQTPGQGLQFLFEYFSETQRNKGNFPGRFSGRQFSNSRSEMNVSTLELGDSALYLCASSLADSYGYTFGSGTRLTVV.

The V call is TRBV5-1, the J call TRBJ1-1, with 11 bases fitting TRBD1. The length of the CDR3 is 15 residues. V dropped 0 bases and J dropped 5; count of bases not matched to a gene: 3. The germline gives CDR1 SGHRS, CDR2 YFSETQ. CDR3 DNA sequence: TGCGCCAGCAGCTTGGCCGGGACAGGGGGAACTGAAGCTTTCTTT. It is translated as CASSLAGTGGTEAFF. The complete variable domain, with remaining parts taken from reference TRBV5-1 and TRBJ1-1, reads KAGVTQTPRYLIKTRGQQVTLSCSPISGHRSVSWYQQTPGQGLQFLFEYFSETQRNKGNFPGRFSGRQFSNSRSEMNVSTLELGDSALYLCASSLAGTGGTEAFFGQGTRLTVV.

The chain links TRBV18 to TRBJ1-6; 7 bases map to TRBD1. Per germline, CDR1 KGHSH and CDR2 LQKENI. This CDR3 is built from 14 residues. The V and J ends lost 6 bases and 7 bases, in that order; junction bases with no gene match: 6. This CDR3 is CASSYRDRNSPLHF. The CDR3 bases are TGTGCCAGCTCTTACCGGGACAGAAATTCACCCCTCCACTTT. The full variable domain, rest sourced from reference TRBV18 and TRBJ1-6, is NAGVMQNPRHLVRRRGQEARLRCSPMKGHSHVYWYRQLPEEGLKFMVYLQKENIIDESGMPKERFSAEFPKEGPSILRIQQVVRGDSAAYFCASSYRDRNSPLHFGNGTRLTVT.

This clone was seen just once. V gene TRBV2 combines with J gene TRBJ2-1, with 10 bases identical to TRBD1. Germline CDR1 is SNHLY and CDR2 is FYNNEI. The CDR3 length is 14 residues. Trimming cost V 7 bases and J 8 bases; bases outside gene matches: 8. CDR3 sequence: CASNGDRGYDEQFF. In nucleotides, the CDR3 is TGTGCCAGCAATGGGGACAGGGGTTACGATGAGCAGTTCTTC.

V gene TRBV28 combines with J gene TRBJ2-7; 10 nucleotides align to TRBD2. V dropped 4 bases and J dropped 4; count of bases not matched to a gene: 13. The germline V gene encodes CDR1 MDHEN and CDR2 SYDVKM. There are 17 residues in the CDR3. The CDR3 DNA is TGTGCCAGCAGTTATACTGTAGCGGGGGGAGCCCCGTACGAGCAGTACGTC. Its protein is CASSYTVAGGAPYEQYV.

The chain recombines TRBV7-2 with TRBJ1-4; D is unclear. Trimming shortened V by 5 bases and J by 4 bases, and 5 bases separated the two germline ends. Germline V gene data show CDR1 as SGHTA and CDR2 as FQGNSA. The CDR3 loop spans 12 amino acids. The CDR3 protein is CASSRSNEKLFF. The CDR3 coding sequence is TGTGCCAGCAGCCGTAGTAATGAAAAACTGTTTTTT.

The J gene is TRBJ2-1, the V gene TRBV5-1; a weak D match, TRBD2 (6 bases). V lost 0 bases and J 10 bases, leaving 11 bases between the germline ends. The germline V gene encodes CDR1 SGHRS and CDR2 YFSETQ. The CDR3 is made up of 13 amino acids. Here the CDR3 reads CASSLARGEEQFF. The CDR3 DNA reads TGCGCCAGCAGCTTGGCGCGGGGTGAGGAGCAGTTCTTC.

This rearrangement joins TRBV4-2 to TRBJ2-1; 8 nucleotides align to TRBD1. V lost 0 bases to trimming and J lost 14 bases; unmatched junction nucleotides: 9. The CDR3 runs 14 residues. Per the germline V gene, CDR1 is LGHNA and CDR2 is YNFKEQ. This CDR3 is CASSQDRGTGREFF. CDR3 DNA: TGTGCCAGCAGCCAAGATAGGGGGACAGGCAGAGAGTTCTTC.

This clone showed up just a few times. The gene calls are TRBV7-9 and TRBJ1-5, with a tentative D call TRBD1 (6 bases). Germline-derived CDR1 and CDR2 are SEHNR and FQNEAQ (reference sequence). The V end lost 5 bases, the J end lost 4 bases, and 9 bases lay between the germline ends. The CDR3 length is 13 residues. The CDR3 spells CASSATGNQPQHF. As DNA, the CDR3 is TGTGCCAGCAGCGCAACAGGGAATCAGCCCCAGCATTTT.

This chain joins TRBV5-1 and TRBJ1-1, with D possibly TRBD1 on 6 matching bases. This CDR3 region has 15 residues. Germline V gene sequence: CDR1 SGHRS, CDR2 YFSETQ. Between the trimmed V and J ends, which lost 2 bases and 5 bases, there was a span of 16 bases. Written as DNA, the CDR3 is TGCGCCAGCAGCTTTCAGGGGAACGGGGCTACTGAAGCTTTCTTT. Translating gives CASSFQGNGATEAFF.

This clone was recorded only once. The chain carries TRBV30 and TRBJ2-7; TRBD1 might be the D (6 bases). V was pared by 2 bases and J by 4 bases, with 18 bases between. The CDR3 is 15 amino acids. Per the germline V gene, CDR1 is GTSNPN and CDR2 is SVGIG (reference sequence). CDR3 sequence: CAWSWGQRRRYEQYF. The CDR3 DNA is TGTGCCTGGAGTTGGGGGCAGCGACGCAGGTACGAGCAGTACTTC.

This clone was seen a handful of times. The chain joins TRBV7-2 to TRBJ1-1; unclear D gene. The V end was cut by 5 bases, the J end by 0 bases, with 10 bases between. Germline loops: CDR1 SGHTA, CDR2 FQGNSA. The CDR3 runs 14 residues. DNA of the CDR3: TGTGCCAGCAGCCGGGTCAGACTGAACACTGAAGCTTTCTTT. Translating gives CASSRVRLNTEAFF. Full variable domain (missing parts from reference TRBV7-2 and TRBJ1-1): GAGVSQSPSNKVTEKGKDVELRCDPISGHTALYWYRQSLGQGLEFLIYFQGNSAPDKSGLPSDRFSAERTGGSVSTLTIQRTQQEDSAVYLCASSRVRLNTEAFFGQGTRLTVV.

This chain connects TRBV19 to TRBJ2-1; no clear D. Looked up from germline, CDR1 is LNHDA and CDR2 is SQIVND (reference sequence). The CDR3 has 11 amino acids. V was pared by 10 bases and J by 7 bases, with 11 bases between. CDR3 residues: CATTNVNEQFF. The CDR3 DNA sequence: TGTGCCACCACAAACGTAAATGAGCAGTTCTTC.

The chain joins TRBV14 to TRBJ2-1; 10 bases are a match to TRBD2. CDR1 and CDR2 from the germline V gene are SGHDN and FVKESK. J gave up 4 bases and V 5 bases, and 11 bases lay outside the gene matches. The CDR3 contains 17 residues. CDR3 sequence: CASSENQRTSGYNEQFF. The CDR3 nucleotides read TGTGCCAGCAGCGAAAATCAGCGGACTAGCGGATACAATGAGCAGTTCTTC. The complete variable domain, with remaining parts taken from reference TRBV14 and TRBJ2-1, reads EAGVTQFPSHSVIEKGQTVTLRCDPISGHDNLYWYRRVMGKEIKFLLHFVKESKQDESGMPNNRFLAERTGGTYSTLKVQPAELEDSGVYFCASSENQRTSGYNEQFFGPGTRLTVL.